This entry is about one TCR beta chain. There is no known antigen for this receptor. Nothing much larger sits one base from this clone, and base qualities are not available. According to the study, the label for this sample's time point signals: peripheral blood 6 weeks after treatment start. A total of 25 to 30 patients with locally advanced or metastatic urothelial carcinoma, treated at Memorial Sloan Kettering on a trial protocol, made up the cohort. Peripheral blood mononuclear cells were collected from each patient pretreatment and during treatment, giving between 1 and 8 total time points per patient. The Qiagen DNeasy Blood extraction kit was used to purify genomic DNA from total PBMCs and tumor samples. Collected pretreatment and during treatment, PBMCs were isolated and stored as previously described. V loses 0 bases at its end and J loses 9 bases; junction bases beyond the gene matches: 13. Per the germline V gene, SGHAT is the CDR1 and FQNNGV is the CDR2. The CDR3 sequence holds 18 residues, the cysteine and phenylalanine included. Only the CDR3 DNA stays, 54 bases, in frame from base 1.

To estimate absolute template abundance from read counts, synthetic TCR analog templates were spiked into each PCR. TCRbeta CDR3 regions were amplified from genomic DNA with bias-controlled V and J gene primers using the immunoSEQ assay. Sequencing of rearranged TCRbeta segments was done at approximately 20X coverage. The original methods were these. Clustering was used to correct sequencing errors, and CDR3s were annotated against IMGT so that V, D and J genes could be assigned. Only productive TCRbeta rearrangements were used in downstream analyses, excluding out-of-frame or stop-codon sequences. To compute clonality, Shannon entropy was normalized by the log of the number of unique productive sequences and then subtracted from one. Clones differing between time points or between blood and tumor were identified using Fisher's exact test with Benjamini-Hochberg correction, with an adjusted p below 0.01 applied as the threshold. Held by TCRdb, this immuneACCESS table contains in-frame sequences only and omits some clones. Under half of the omission traces to an unresolved V gene where checked; the cause of the rest is unknown. D and trimming come from the DNA, and the V and J calls and clone size come from that table. This sample has roughly 100,000 clones in its table, and around four fifths of those were observed once. The top ten clones comprise around 7.7% of the sample.

The record originates from a study of PD-L1 blockade in urothelial cancer (dated by TCRdb to 2015 to 2018). At the level of the whole study: All patients started therapy around 2014 and received atezolizumab 1,200 mg intravenously every 3 weeks. About 90% of the roughly 29 patients were males with bladder-origin urothelial cancer, and about 65% of the roughly 30 reported a prior smoking history. An ECOG performance status of 0 or 1 was recorded for the patients, and 0 to 3 prior chemotherapy regimens had been received by the patients. Blood samples were analyzed at 3 weeks after treatment start (second dose) and at 6 weeks after treatment start. Blood samples yielded a median of roughly 150,000 T cells and approximately 83,000 unique TCRs, with median clonality 0.080. An exploratory multi-omic analysis was conducted of the somatic, immune and clinical correlates of response to PD-L1 blockade with atezolizumab in urothelial cancer. Pretreatment tumor samples, along with matched peripheral blood serially collected before and after atezolizumab treatment, were subjected to TCR sequencing. Durable clinical benefit was defined as a progression-free survival longer than 6 months, and TCR features were additionally tested against progression-free survival and overall survival. In the same patients who had TCR sequencing, pretreatment tumors also underwent whole exome sequencing and RNA sequencing. About 10 patients achieved durable clinical benefit and some 21 did not. Just over 28 patients had pretreatment blood TCR-seq, about 25 had at least one posttreatment blood collection, and about 25 had tumor TCR-seq. Here is what the overall study found, with its caveats: Greater expansion of tumor-associated TCR clones in peripheral blood 3 weeks after the start of treatment was observed in patients with durable benefit (n ≈ 20, p = 0.022). Improved progression-free and overall survival was associated with having pretreatment peripheral blood TCR clonality below the median. Because the sample size was small (n ≈ 27) and many exploratory analyses were performed, the results are intended to be hypothesis-generating.

The chain links TRBV11-2 with TRBJ1-6, and 8 junctional nucleotides match TRBD1. The source was PBMCs, collected around atezolizumab (anti-PD-L1) treatment. The source of this sequence is a man aged 65-85 years with urothelial cancer. The CDR3 here reads CASSLDEQGEALGSPLHF. The DNA reads TGTGCCAGCAGCTTAGATGAACAGGGGGAAGCCTTAGGTTCACCCCTCCACTTT.